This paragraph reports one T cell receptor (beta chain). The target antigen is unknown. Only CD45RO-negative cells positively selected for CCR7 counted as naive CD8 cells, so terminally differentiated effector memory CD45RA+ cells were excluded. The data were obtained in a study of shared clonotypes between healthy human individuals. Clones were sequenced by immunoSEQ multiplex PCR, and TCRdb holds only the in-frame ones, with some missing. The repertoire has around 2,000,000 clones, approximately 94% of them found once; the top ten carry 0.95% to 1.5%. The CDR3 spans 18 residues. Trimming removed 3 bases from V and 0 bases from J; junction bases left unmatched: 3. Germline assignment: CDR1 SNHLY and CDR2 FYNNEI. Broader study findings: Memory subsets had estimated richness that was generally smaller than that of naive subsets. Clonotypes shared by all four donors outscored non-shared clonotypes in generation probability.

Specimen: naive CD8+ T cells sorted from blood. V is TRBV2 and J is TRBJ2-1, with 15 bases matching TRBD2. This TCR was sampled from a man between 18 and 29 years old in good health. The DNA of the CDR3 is TGTGCCAGCAGTGAGGGACTAGCGGGGGGCCGCTCCTACAATGAGCAGTTCTTC. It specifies CASSEGLAGGRSYNEQFF.